A selection of T cell receptor beta chains follows, all from one sample in a study of shared clonotypes between healthy human individuals. Clones were sequenced by immunoSEQ multiplex PCR, and TCRdb holds only the in-frame ones, with some missing. The sample lists about 980,000 clones, about 80% occurring once. The sample comprised memory CD4+ T cells sorted from blood. Receptor source: a man younger than 35 in good health. Each CDR3 is given with its conserved first and last residue. Each record gives: J gene, D gene, clone size, V gene, CDR3 DNA, CDR3 protein. A D gene is named only where the DNA matches it firmly. Not all rows give a size; the values are once, few, many and, for expanded clones, a class.

>TRBJ2-3|NA|NA|TRBV7-9
TGTGCCAGCAGCTTAGGGACAGACACAGATACGCAGTATTTT
CASSLGTDTDTQYF
>TRBJ2-2|NA|NA|TRBV19
TGTGCCAGTAGACCAGGAGGGGGGAACACCGGGGAGCTGTTTTTT
CASRPGGGNTGELFF
>TRBJ1-5|NA|NA|TRBV5-1
TGCGCCAGCAGCTGGGACGGGAGTAGCAATCAGCCCCAGCATTTT
CASSWDGSSNQPQHF
>TRBJ2-7|TRBD1|NA|TRBV7-9
TGTGCCAGCAGCATTCGACAGGGTGGAGACGAGCAGTACTTC
CASSIRQGGDEQYF
>TRBJ2-5|TRBD2|NA|TRBV7-2
TGTGCCAGCAGCGTCGGCCTAGCGGGAGCTACCGGCGTGGGGGAGACCCAGTACTTC
CASSVGLAGATGVGETQYF
>TRBJ2-5|NA|NA|TRBV4-1
TGCGCCAGCAGCCAATCCGAGCAAGAGACCCAGTACTTC
CASSQSEQETQYF
>TRBJ2-7|NA|NA|TRBV21-1
TGTGCCAGCAGCAAAGATGGCAGGGTGGACTACGAGCAGTACTTC
CASSKDGRVDYEQYF
>TRBJ2-5|NA|once|TRBV18
TGTGCCAGCTCTGTGAGGGGCGCGCAAGAGACCCAGTACTTC
CASSVRGAQETQYF
>TRBJ1-3|NA|NA|TRBV5-6
TGTGCCAGCAGCGCGGACGGCCACTCTGGAAACACCATATATTTT
CASSADGHSGNTIYF
>TRBJ1-5|NA|many|TRBV30
TGTGCCTGGACCCAGTCCACCAATCAGCCCCAGCATTTT
CAWTQSTNQPQHF
>TRBJ1-1|TRBD1|NA|TRBV30
TGTGCCTGGCACAGGGGAGGAACTGAAGCTTTCTTT
CAWHRGGTEAFF
>TRBJ2-3|TRBD2|NA|TRBV6-1
TGTGCCAGCAGTGACCCATTGACTAGCGCGGTGACAGATACGCAGTATTTT
CASSDPLTSAVTDTQYF
>TRBJ2-1|NA|NA|TRBV29-1
TGCAGCGCCGGGGTGGGTTACAATGAGCAGTTCTTC
CSAGVGYNEQFF
>TRBJ1-2|NA|once|TRBV11-2
TGTGCCAGCACCCTCTCTTTGGGGGAGGGCTATGGCTACACCTTC
CASTLSLGEGYGYTF
>TRBJ1-6|TRBD1|NA|TRBV5-1
TGCGCCAGCAGCCACCAGGGACAGGGGGAAAATTCACCCCTCCACTTT
CASSHQGQGENSPLHF
>TRBJ1-1|NA|NA|TRBV25-1
TGTGCCAGCAGTGAATCAGGCCTCAGGACTGAAGCTTTCTTT
CASSESGLRTEAFF
>TRBJ1-6|TRBD1|NA|TRBV19
TGTGCCAGTAGTATGGGACAGAACATCAATTCACCCCTCCACTTT
CASSMGQNINSPLHF
>TRBJ2-7|NA|NA|TRBV27
TGTGCCAGCAGTCCGGTAGGGGGTAGCTCCTACGAGCAGTACTTC
CASSPVGGSSYEQYF
>TRBJ2-5|TRBD2|once|TRBV9
TGTGCCAGCAGCCCGAAAGCCGGACTAGCGGGGGAGACCCAGTACTTC
CASSPKAGLAGETQYF
>TRBJ2-1|NA|once|TRBV2
TGTGCCAGCAGCGGATACTCCTACAATGAGCAGTTCTTC
CASSGYSYNEQFF
>TRBJ1-6|NA|once|TRBV6-1
TGTGCCAGCAGTGAGGTAACGGCGAATTCACCCCTCCACTTT
CASSEVTANSPLHF
>TRBJ2-1|NA|NA|TRBV7-9
TGTGCCAGCAGCTTAGCGGGAGCTAGGAATGAGCAGTTCTTC
CASSLAGARNEQFF
>TRBJ2-1|TRBD2|NA|TRBV18
TGTGCCAGCTCAGCTAGCGGAAGCTCCTACAATGAGCAGTTCTTC
CASSASGSSYNEQFF
>TRBJ2-5|NA|NA|TRBV10-3
TGTGCCTGCAGGGGTGAGGGGGGAGGCGAGACCCAGTACTTC
CACRGEGGGETQYF
>TRBJ2-4|NA|NA|TRBV6-1
TGTGCCAGCAGTGACAGGGCCGTCGATTCCAAAAACATTCAGTACTTC
CASSDRAVDSKNIQYF
>TRBJ1-6|TRBD1|NA|TRBV6-5
TGTGCCAGCAGTTACTCAAGGGACAGTGGCAATTCACCCCTCCACTTT
CASSYSRDSGNSPLHF
>TRBJ2-2|NA|NA|TRBV11-3
TGTGCCAGCAGCTTAGTTTCGGGGGACACCGGGGAGCTGTTTTTT
CASSLVSGDTGELFF
>TRBJ1-1|NA|NA|TRBV6-5
TGTGCCAGCAGTTACGGGTACAGCGCTGAAGCTTTCTTT
CASSYGYSAEAFF
>TRBJ1-5|NA|many|TRBV2
TGTGCCAGCAGCCGGGACACCTCCAATCAGCCCCAGCATTTT
CASSRDTSNQPQHF
>TRBJ1-1|TRBD1|NA|TRBV9
TGTGCCAGCAGCGCGGTGACAGGGTCCACTGAAGCTTTCTTT
CASSAVTGSTEAFF
>TRBJ2-2|NA|NA|TRBV5-6
TGTGCCAGCAGCTTGGTACAGGTCAGGGCCGGGGAGCTGTTTTTT
CASSLVQVRAGELFF
>TRBJ2-7|TRBD1|NA|TRBV10-3
TGTGCCATCAGTGAGGCGACAGGGATCTACGAGCAGTACTTC
CAISEATGIYEQYF
>TRBJ2-7|NA|NA|TRBV7-2
TGTGCCAGCAGCTTCAACCCCTACGAGCAGTACTTC
CASSFNPYEQYF
>TRBJ2-1|TRBD1|many|TRBV4-2
TGTGCCAGCAGCCGCGACTCCGGGACAGGGGCTAGCAATGAGCAGTTCTTC
CASSRDSGTGASNEQFF
>TRBJ1-2|NA|NA|TRBV7-2
TGTGCCAGCAGCCGACAGTCCTGGGGGGGCTACACCTTC
CASSRQSWGGYTF
>TRBJ2-5|NA|NA|TRBV6-1
TGTGCCAGCAGTCCGCAAGGGCGAGAGACCCAGTACTTC
CASSPQGRETQYF
>TRBJ1-1|NA|NA|TRBV5-4
TGTGCCAGCAGCTTGGCACTGAACACTGAAGCTTTCTTT
CASSLALNTEAFF
>TRBJ2-5|NA|once|TRBV14
TGTGCCAGCAGCCAAGTGGGAAGGGGAAGAGAGACCCAGTACTTC
CASSQVGRGRETQYF
>TRBJ2-5|NA|NA|TRBV5-1
TGCGCCAGCAGCTTGAGACAGCAAGAGACCCAGTACTTC
CASSLRQQETQYF